What follows are 20 T cell receptor beta chains derived from one specimen sequenced in a study of molecular identifiers for immune sequencing clone quantification. TCRdb fed the PCR reads into MiXCR, producing one record per CDR3 protein. The table shows around 320,000 distinct CDR3 sequences, with about a quarter occurring only once. Sequenced input: naive CD8+ T cells from blood, with Jurkat cell RNA spiked in. Subset denoted: FACS-sorted CD8+CD4-CCR7+CD45RA+ naive T cells. All receptors come from a human donor in good health. Some libraries in this study had Jurkat cell RNA spiked in.

There are a few counts of this clonotype. V gene TRBV7-9 combines with J gene TRBJ2-7, with TRBD1 matching 7 bases. The CDR3 runs to 15 residues. The V gene end was trimmed by 3 bases and the J gene end by 5 bases; junction bases not matched to a gene: 10. Per germline, CDR1 SEHNR and CDR2 FQNEAQ (reference sequence). The CDR3 sequence is CASSFGTASYHEQYF. The DNA of the CDR3 is TGTGCCAGCAGCTTTGGGACAGCAAGTTACCACGAGCAGTACTTC.

This clonotype was detected many times. CDR3 in amino acids: CASSYIQIAEAFF. As DNA, the CDR3 is TGTGCCAGCAGTTACATCCAGATAGCTGAAGCTTTCTTT. The chain uses TRBV6-2 or TRBV6-3 and TRBJ1-1; D remains ambiguous. The V end was cut by 2 bases, the J end by 6 bases, with 10 bases between. This CDR3 is built from 13 residues. Germline assignment: CDR1 MNHEY and CDR2 SVGEGT.

This clonotype turned up a few times. The rearrangement uses TRBV7-9 and TRBJ2-7; D is uncertain. Per the germline V gene, CDR1 is SEHNR and CDR2 is FQNEAQ (reference sequence). This CDR3 is 12 amino acids long. Trimming pared 5 bases from V and 5 bases from J, leaving 10 bases between. CDR3 DNA sequence: TGTGCCAGCAGCCTAAAGCGTGACGAGCAGTACTTC. Residues: CASSLKRDEQYF.

This clonotype was detected ten times or more. The chain recombines TRBV30 with TRBJ2-1; weak D call: TRBD2 (6 bases). This CDR3 has 12 amino acids. Germline V CDR1 and CDR2: GTSNPN, SVGIG (reference sequence). V was trimmed by 8 bases and J by 2 bases, leaving 10 bases between them. The CDR3 sequence: CARGDAYNEQFF. In DNA, the CDR3 is TGTGCCCGCGGGGACGCCTACAATGAGCAGTTCTTC.

The sample holds a few counts of this clonotype. The genes are TRBV7-9 and TRBJ1-1, with unresolved D. The V gene lost 6 bases and the J gene lost 2 bases, with 4 bases spanning the gap. The CDR3 totals 11 residues. Germline CDR1 SEHNR, CDR2 FQNEAQ (reference sequence). For the CDR3, the DNA is TGTGCCAGCAGGCAAAACACTGAAGCTTTCTTT. It is translated as CASRQNTEAFF.

This clonotype was seen more than once but under ten times. The CDR3 bases are TGCGCCAGCAGCCAGGAAGAGACAGGGTCGGGACAGCCCCAGCATTTT. As protein: CASSQEETGSGQPQHF. The chain has TRBV4-1 and TRBJ1-5; TRBD1 aligns across 7 bases. This CDR3 region has 16 residues. In germline, CDR1 is MGHRA, CDR2 YSYEKL. J gave up 7 bases and V 3 bases, and 12 bases lay outside the gene matches.

This clonotype occurred a few times. The chain employs TRBV29-1 and TRBJ1-1; no firm D call. The V and J ends lost 4 bases and 5 bases respectively, with 5 bases between them. Germline CDR1 and CDR2: SQVTM and ANQGSEA. CDR3 size: 10 residues. CDR3 sequence reads: CSVVITEAFF. DNA for the CDR3: TGCAGCGTTGTGATTACTGAAGCTTTCTTT. Complete variable domain (other parts from reference TRBV29-1 and TRBJ1-1): SAVISQKPSRDICQRGTSLTIQCQVDSQVTMMFWYRQQPGQSLTLIATANQGSEATYESGFVIDKFPISRPNLTFSTLTVSNMSPEDSSIYLCSVVITEAFFGQGTRLTVV.

The chain recombines TRBV2 with TRBJ1-2; the D is unclear. The V gene's germline CDR1 is SNHLY and CDR2 FYNNEI. V shed 3 bases and J shed 8 bases, with 19 bases lying between them. The CDR3 is 15 residues long. The CDR3 bases are TGTGCCAGCAGTGAGGAGGAGTCTCTAATTATAGGCTACACCTTC. It is translated as CASSEEESLIIGYTF.

This chain uses TRBV6-6 with TRBJ2-3; a possible D gene is TRBD2 (6 bases). The CDR3 totals 19 residues. Germline V gene lookup returns CDR1 MNHNY and CDR2 SVGAGI (reference sequence). V gave up 7 bases and J gave up 4 bases, with 30 bases separating them. The CDR3 here is CASTLPEASVRRGSDTQYF. The CDR3 DNA follows: TGTGCCAGCACCCTACCCGAGGCTAGCGTGAGGAGGGGCTCAGATACGCAGTATTTT.

This clonotype was observed a single time. This rearrangement joins TRBV27 to TRBJ2-7; D assignment may be TRBD1 or TRBD2 (6 bases each). Germline V lookup: CDR1 MNHEY, CDR2 SMNVEV (reference sequence). The CDR3 is made up of 11 amino acids. The germline V and J ends were trimmed by 8 bases and 6 bases, with 11 bases remaining between them. CDR3 loop: CASGGPFEQYF. In DNA form, the CDR3 reads TGTGCCAGCGGGGGGCCGTTCGAGCAGTACTTC.

The chain is built from TRBV4-1 and TRBJ1-1; D may be TRBD1 (6 bases). V lost 0 bases and J 11 bases, leaving 13 bases between the germline ends. The CDR3 is 13 amino acids. CDR1 is MGHRA, CDR2 YSYEKL, per germline. Here the CDR3 reads CASSQEGGTAAFF. The CDR3 nucleotides read TGCGCCAGCAGCCAAGAGGGGGGCACTGCGGCTTTCTTT.

This clonotype has more than one count but fewer than ten. The chain links TRBV7-2 to TRBJ2-7, with TRBD1 matching over 9 bases. Trimming took 5 bases from V and 3 from J; bases not matched to a gene: 5. Germline CDR1 and CDR2: SGHTA and FQGNSA. This CDR3 contains 14 residues. This CDR3 reads CASSPWTGDYEQYF. The CDR3 coding sequence is TGTGCCAGCAGCCCCTGGACAGGGGACTACGAGCAGTACTTC. Together with reference TRBV7-2 and TRBJ2-7, the CDR3 gives the full variable domain: GAGVSQSPSNKVTEKGKDVELRCDPISGHTALYWYRQSLGQGLEFLIYFQGNSAPDKSGLPSDRFSAERTGGSVSTLTIQRTQQEDSAVYLCASSPWTGDYEQYFGPGTRLTVT.

Many counts were recorded for this clonotype. The chain carries TRBV5-1 and TRBJ2-4; 8 bases match TRBD1. V gave up 0 bases and J gave up 7 bases; unmatched junction bases: 3. The CDR3 totals 14 residues. Germline-derived CDR1 and CDR2 are SGHRS and YFSETQ. The CDR3 spells CASSLAGGANIQYF. For the CDR3, the DNA is TGCGCCAGCAGCTTGGCAGGGGGCGCCAACATTCAGTACTTC.

In this sample, this clonotype turned up many times. The CDR3 DNA is TGCGCCAGCAGCCACGATACTAGGGGGAACACCGGGGAGCTGTTTTTT. Protein: CASSHDTRGNTGELFF. V and J are TRBV4-1 and TRBJ2-2; D might be TRBD1 or TRBD2, each matching 5 bases. Germline CDR1 reads MGHRA; CDR2 reads YSYEKL. The CDR3 runs 16 residues. V dropped 3 bases and J dropped 1 base, with 12 bases sitting between them.

This clonotype was recorded many times. The chain employs TRBV7-2 and TRBJ2-3; 8 bases are a match to TRBD2. Per germline, CDR1 SGHTA and CDR2 FQGNSA. With 5 bases clipped from V and 4 bases from J, the junction kept 8 bases outside the gene matches. CDR3 length: 15 amino acids. CDR3 sequence reads: CASSASGGIADTQYF. Written as DNA, the CDR3 is TGTGCCAGCAGCGCGAGCGGGGGTATCGCAGATACGCAGTATTTT. Variable domain in full (rest from reference TRBV7-2 and TRBJ2-3): GAGVSQSPSNKVTEKGKDVELRCDPISGHTALYWYRQSLGQGLEFLIYFQGNSAPDKSGLPSDRFSAERTGGSVSTLTIQRTQQEDSAVYLCASSASGGIADTQYFGPGTRLTVL.

This clonotype was counted at least ten times. The chain combines TRBV28 with TRBJ2-7; 8 positions agree with TRBD1. The J segment lost 5 bases and the V segment lost 5 bases, leaving 8 bases of the junction unmatched. This CDR3 region has 14 residues. Germline V gives CDR1 MDHEN, CDR2 SYDVKM. The DNA of the CDR3 is TGTGCCAGCAGTCTCGGGACAGGACCTGACGAGCAGTACTTC. It is translated as CASSLGTGPDEQYF. Drawing the rest from reference TRBV28 and TRBJ2-7, the complete variable domain is DVKVTQSSRYLVKRTGEKVFLECVQDMDHENMFWYRQDPGLGLRLIYFSYDVKMKEKGDIPEGYSVSREKKERFSLILESASTNQTSMYLCASSLGTGPDEQYFGPGTRLTVT.

The chain uses TRBV27 and TRBJ1-2; possible D gene TRBD1, 5 bases. Deletions cut 7 bases from V and 0 bases from J, with 15 bases between. CDR1 is MNHEY and CDR2 is SMNVEV in the germline V gene (reference sequence). The CDR3 length is 15 residues. The CDR3 region is CASKVSGYPNYGYTF. The CDR3 nucleotides read TGTGCCAGCAAAGTCTCAGGGTACCCTAACTATGGCTACACCTTC.

A word on this clonotype: A read error is possible here, since a much larger clone lies one base away. This rearrangement joins TRBV6-6 to TRBJ1-1; 8 bases align to TRBD1. The length of the CDR3 is 14 residues. Germline V gene sequence: CDR1 MNHNY, CDR2 SVGAGI (reference sequence). The CDR3 region is CASSPGTGLTEALF. The CDR3 DNA reads as TGTGCCAGCAGTCCCGGGACAGGCCTGACTGAAGCTCTCTTT.

Comment on this clonotype: A read error may explain this, as a much larger clone is one base away. The chain couples TRBV25-1 to TRBJ2-7, with 7 nucleotides matching TRBD1. There are 15 residues in the CDR3. Losses at the gene ends were 3 bases for V and 2 bases for J; bases not matched to a gene: 7. Germline-derived CDR1 and CDR2 are MGHDK and SYGVNS. CDR3 residues: CASSDRDSSTYEQYF. The CDR3 coding sequence is TGTGCCAGCAGTGACCGGGACAGTAGTACCTACGAGCAGTACTTC.

The chain recombines TRBV6-2 or TRBV6-3 with TRBJ1-1, with 7 bases aligning to TRBD1. CDR1 is MNHEY and CDR2 is SVGEGT in the germline V gene. V dropped 3 bases and J dropped 6; count of bases not matched to a gene: 7. There are 14 residues in the CDR3. The CDR3 nucleotides are TGTGCCAGCAGTTATGGACAGGAGGGGGCTGAAGCTTTCTTT. The encoded protein is CASSYGQEGAEAFF.